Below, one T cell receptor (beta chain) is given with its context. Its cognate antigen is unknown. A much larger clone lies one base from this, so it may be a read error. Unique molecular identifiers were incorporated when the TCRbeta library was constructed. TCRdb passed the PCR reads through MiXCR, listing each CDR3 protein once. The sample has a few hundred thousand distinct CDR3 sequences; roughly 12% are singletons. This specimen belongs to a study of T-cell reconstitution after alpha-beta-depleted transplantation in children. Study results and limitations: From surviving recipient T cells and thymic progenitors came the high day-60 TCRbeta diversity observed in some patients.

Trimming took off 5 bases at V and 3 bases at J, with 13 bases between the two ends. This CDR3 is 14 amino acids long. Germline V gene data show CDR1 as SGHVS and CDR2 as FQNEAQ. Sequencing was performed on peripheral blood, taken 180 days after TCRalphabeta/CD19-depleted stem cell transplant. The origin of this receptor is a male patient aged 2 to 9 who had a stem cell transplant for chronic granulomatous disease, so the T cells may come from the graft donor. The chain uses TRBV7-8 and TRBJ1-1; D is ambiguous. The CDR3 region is CASSRSLGYTEAFF. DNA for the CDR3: TGTGCCAGCAGCCGCTCCCTGGGGTACACTGAAGCTTTCTTT.